These 3 T cell receptor beta chains were all obtained from the same sample, sequenced in a study of cytomegalovirus exposure and HLA in healthy donors. 60 Vbeta and 13 Jbeta primers were used in PCR. Measured with immunoSEQ multiplex PCR; TCRdb has only the in-frame clones, and not every one. The data hold roughly 120,000 clones, with about three quarters observed a single time. The sample was PBMCs. These receptors were obtained from a woman in her twenties or thirties in good health and CMV-seronegative.

The rearrangement joins TRBV6-5 to TRBJ2-1, with 8 bases matching TRBD2. Germline values: CDR1 MNHEY, CDR2 SVGAGI. J lost 8 bases, V lost 1 base, and 1 base had no gene match. The CDR3 runs 13 residues. CDR3 DNA: TGTGCCAGCAGTTACTATAGCGGGGATGAGCAGTTCTTC. The encoded protein is CASSYYSGDEQFF.

The rearrangement links TRBV11-2 to TRBJ2-5, with 8 nucleotides matching TRBD2. Trimming at V came to 6 bases and at J to 4 bases, leaving 13 bases not matched to a gene. This CDR3 spans 16 amino acids. CDR1 and CDR2 from the germline V gene are SGHAT and FQNNGV. CDR3 nucleotide sequence: TGTGCCAGCAGACCCTCGGCGGGGGGCCCGGCAGAGACCCAGTACTTC. Translation: CASRPSAGGPAETQYF.

V gene TRBV11-3 combines with J gene TRBJ1-2; D uncertain. The CDR3 is 17 amino acids. CDR1 and CDR2 (germline): SGHNT, YENEEA. V was trimmed by 3 bases and J by 5 bases, leaving 22 bases between them. As DNA, the CDR3 is TGTGCCAGCAGCTTCCCTCAGACTAGCGGGAGAGGTTATGGCTACACCTTC. Its protein product is CASSFPQTSGRGYGYTF.